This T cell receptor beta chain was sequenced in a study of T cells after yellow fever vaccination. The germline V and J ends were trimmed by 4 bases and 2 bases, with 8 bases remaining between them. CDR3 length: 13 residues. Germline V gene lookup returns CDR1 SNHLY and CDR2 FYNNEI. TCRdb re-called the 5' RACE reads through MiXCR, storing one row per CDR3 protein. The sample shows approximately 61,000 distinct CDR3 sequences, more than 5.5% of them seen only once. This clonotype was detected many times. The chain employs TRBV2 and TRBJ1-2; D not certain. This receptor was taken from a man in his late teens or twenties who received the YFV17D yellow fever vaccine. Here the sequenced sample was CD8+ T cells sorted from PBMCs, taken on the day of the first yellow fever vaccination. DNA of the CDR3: TGTGCCAGCAGTGGATCAGAGAACTATGGCTACACCTTC. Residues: CASSGSENYGYTF.